Presented here are 19 T cell receptor beta chains from one specimen sequenced in a study of blood T cell repertoires in COVID-19. Repertoires were generated with immunoSEQ multiplex PCR, while TCRdb's copy carries only in-frame clones and drops some. The sample lists 200,000 or so clones; 86% were seen once. The sequenced sample consisted of peripheral blood. Every receptor here comes from a woman aged 45-60 years with acute or convalescent COVID-19.

J is TRBJ2-3 and V is TRBV7-9; D is possibly TRBD2 (6 bases). V lost 3 bases, J lost 2 bases, and 15 bases lay in between. Germline loops: CDR1 SEHNR, CDR2 FQNEAQ (reference sequence). The CDR3 sequence is 16 residues long. The CDR3 reads CASSFKAGPLTDTQYF. CDR3 bases: TGTGCCAGCAGCTTTAAGGCGGGGCCCCTCACAGATACGCAGTATTTT.

The V and J genes are TRBV19 and TRBJ2-3; weak D call: TRBD1 (5 bases). The germline CDR1 and CDR2 sequences are LNHDA and SQIVND (reference sequence). V was clipped by 5 bases and J by 0 bases, with 9 bases between them. CDR3 length: 14 residues. The CDR3 here is CASSSWTSTDTQYF. The DNA of the CDR3 is TGTGCCAGTAGTTCCTGGACAAGCACAGATACGCAGTATTTT.

The genes are TRBV18 and TRBJ2-3; TRBD1 is a possible D gene (5 bases). V lost 6 bases to trimming and J lost 4 bases, with 23 bases between them. The CDR3 totals 17 residues. The germline V gene encodes CDR1 KGHSH and CDR2 LQKENI. The CDR3 here is CASSLIQARTAPDTQYF. The CDR3, as DNA: TGTGCCAGCTCTCTTATACAGGCCCGCACGGCCCCAGATACGCAGTATTTT.

CDR3 sequence (DNA): TGTGCCAGCAGCCAATTGGGACAGGCCTACGAGCAGTACTTC. Its translation is CASSQLGQAYEQYF. The rearrangement links TRBV4-2 to TRBJ2-7; TRBD1 aligns across 8 bases. CDR1 and CDR2 (germline): LGHNA, YNFKEQ. The V gene end was trimmed by 2 bases and the J gene end by 2 bases; junction bases not matched to a gene: 2. This CDR3 contains 14 residues.

This sequence joins TRBV7-8 and TRBJ2-2; 10 bases map to TRBD2. The length of the CDR3 is 19 residues. The junction had 12 bases not matched to a gene; V was cut back by 2 bases and J by 3 bases. Germline loops: CDR1 SGHVS, CDR2 FQNEAQ. The CDR3 coding sequence is TGTGCCAGCAGCTTACGCCCCAGCGGGGGGGCGGCTTACACCGGGGAGCTGTTTTTT. Amino acids: CASSLRPSGGAAYTGELFF.

The rearrangement joins TRBV4-3 to TRBJ2-7, with 7 nucleotides matching TRBD2. In germline, CDR1 is LGHNA, CDR2 YSLEER. V was clipped by 6 bases and J by 5 bases; unmatched bases: 4. The CDR3 length is 12 residues. CDR3 bases: TGCGCCAGCAGTGGCGGGGGACACGAGCAGTACTTC. This sequence encodes CASSGGGHEQYF.

To note about this clone: This sample also contains other DNA sequences that code for the same CDR3. The chain couples TRBV19 to TRBJ2-2; the match to TRBD2 covers 8 bases. With 1 base clipped from V and 6 bases from J, the junction kept 1 base outside the gene matches. Germline V gene sequence: CDR1 LNHDA, CDR2 SQIVND (reference sequence). The CDR3 totals 14 residues. In DNA form, the CDR3 reads TGTGCCAGTAGTATAGCGGGAGGGCCCGGGGAGCTGTTTTTT. Translating it yields CASSIAGGPGELFF.

The chain uses TRBV7-2 and TRBJ2-7; TRBD1 matches 12 bases. Trimming took 2 bases from V and 5 from J; bases not matched to a gene: 10. Germline V lookup: CDR1 SGHTA, CDR2 FQGNSA. This CDR3 has 17 residues. In DNA, the CDR3 is TGTGCCAGCAGCTTAAGGGCCCCGGGACAGGGGGCCCACGAGCAGTACTTC. Amino acid sequence: CASSLRAPGQGAHEQYF.

The genes are TRBV5-4 and TRBJ2-5; D gene unclear. Trimming cost V 1 base and J 2 bases, with 6 bases left between them. The CDR3 totals 13 residues. Germline V gene data show CDR1 as SGHNT and CDR2 as YYREEE (reference sequence). In nucleotides, the CDR3 is TGTGCCAGCAGCTTGCCCCCGCAAGAGACCCAGTACTTC. Translating gives CASSLPPQETQYF.

This chain links TRBV19 with TRBJ1-2; 7 nucleotides line up with TRBD1. This CDR3 spans 14 amino acids. CDR1 is LNHDA, CDR2 SQIVND, per germline (reference sequence). Unmatched junction bases numbered 5, after V lost 2 bases and J lost 5 bases. CDR3 sequence (DNA): TGTGCCAGTAGTATACGACAGGGACTTTATGGCTACACCTTC. Its translation is CASSIRQGLYGYTF.

The CDR3 region has the DNA TGTGCCAGCAGGAAACAGGGGAATGAAAAACTGTTTTTT. This translates into CASRKQGNEKLFF. The V and J genes are TRBV12-3 or TRBV12-4 and TRBJ1-4; 7 positions agree with TRBD1. The CDR3 is made up of 13 amino acids. V shed 6 bases and J 5 bases; nucleotides not matched to a gene: 3.

This rearrangement joins TRBV4-3 to TRBJ1-1; D possibly corresponds to TRBD1 (5 bases). The V and J ends lost 0 bases and 3 bases respectively, with 5 bases between them. The germline V gene encodes CDR1 LGHNA and CDR2 YSLEER. The CDR3 is 13 amino acids. CDR3 sequence reads: CASSQEQDTEAFF. The CDR3 DNA sequence: TGCGCCAGCAGCCAAGAACAGGACACTGAAGCTTTCTTT.

This rearrangement joins TRBV30 to TRBJ1-1, with D possibly matching TRBD1 (6 bases). V shed 3 bases and J shed 7 bases, with 9 bases lying between them. The V gene's germline CDR1 is GTSNPN and CDR2 SVGIG (reference sequence). The CDR3 extends over 11 amino acids. Here the CDR3 DNA reads TGTGCCTGGAGCGGACAGAATGAAGCTTTCTTT. Amino acid sequence: CAWSGQNEAFF.

J is TRBJ2-1 and V is TRBV6-5; 11 bases are shared with TRBD2. The V and J ends lost 6 bases and 11 bases, in that order; junction bases with no gene match: 9. The CDR3 is made up of 14 amino acids. Germline CDR1 reads MNHEY; CDR2 reads SVGAGI. This CDR3 reads CASRPWGLAEKQFF. DNA of the CDR3: TGTGCCAGCAGACCCTGGGGACTAGCGGAAAAGCAGTTCTTC.

The gene calls are TRBV19 and TRBJ1-6, with D possibly matching TRBD1 (5 bases). Deletions cut 7 bases from V and 9 bases from J, with 13 bases between. Germline CDR1 and CDR2: LNHDA and SQIVND (reference sequence). This CDR3 comprises 13 residues. The CDR3 here is CASKRGVGSPLHF. The CDR3 DNA reads TGTGCCAGTAAAAGGGGTGTTGGTTCACCCCTCCACTTT.

This chain joins TRBV10-3 and TRBJ2-1, with 8 positions matching TRBD2. Germline V gene lookup returns CDR1 ENHRY and CDR2 SYGVKD. The ends lost 3 bases at V and 6 bases at J; junction bases unmatched: 10. This CDR3 has 16 residues. The CDR3 sequence is CAISEAGDLWSNEQFF. CDR3 bases: TGTGCCATCAGTGAAGCGGGAGATTTGTGGAGCAATGAGCAGTTCTTC.

The CDR3 DNA reads as TGTGCCTGGAGTGTAGCCCGAAACACCATATATTTT. Encoded protein: CAWSVARNTIYF. The gene calls are TRBV30 and TRBJ1-3; the D is unclear. The CDR3 totals 12 residues. V lost 0 bases, J lost 5 bases, and 5 bases lay in between. Germline V gives CDR1 GTSNPN, CDR2 SVGIG (reference sequence).

This chain connects TRBV7-2 to TRBJ2-2; a weak D match, TRBD2 (5 bases). V lost 2 bases to trimming and J lost 6 bases, with 13 bases between them. The CDR3 loop spans 15 amino acids. CDR1 and CDR2 from the germline V gene are SGHTA and FQGNSA. The CDR3 reads CASSLLDWTPGELFF. The CDR3 DNA follows: TGTGCCAGCAGCTTACTGGACTGGACCCCCGGGGAGCTGTTTTTT.

The chain is built from TRBV27 and TRBJ1-6; tentatively, D is TRBD1 (6 bases). Per the germline V gene, CDR1 is MNHEY and CDR2 is SMNVEV (reference sequence). The CDR3 has 15 amino acids. Trimming took off 6 bases at V and 7 bases at J, with 16 bases between the two ends. The CDR3 sequence: CASSKRQRGNSPLHF. CDR3 coding DNA: TGTGCCAGCAGCAAAAGGCAGAGGGGGAATTCACCCCTCCACTTT.